This T cell receptor (beta chain) was sequenced during a study of OX40 agonist ivuxolimab in advanced cancers. Regarding the study as a whole: Expanded clones were, on average, more numerous among CD8+ T cells than CD4+.

The table lists this clone with a count of one. Antigen: not known. Profiling relied on immunoSEQ multiplex PCR, and the TCRdb table lists in-frame clones only, not all of them. The sample yields some 81,000 clones, 80% to 90% seen once. This TCR was recovered from an adult with an advanced solid tumor such as melanoma, head and neck, liver or kidney cancer. The sequencing here drew on CD4+ or CD8+ T cells sorted from blood, taken in a trial of the OX40 agonist ivuxolimab.

CDR3 nucleotide sequence: TGTGCCAGCAGCAAAGTTGGGCCAGACGGCAATCAGCCCCAGCATTTT. Translating it yields CASSKVGPDGNQPQHF. J is TRBJ1-5 and V is TRBV21-1; the table's D call, TRBD1, has no DNA check behind it. TRBV21-1 is described as a pseudogene. CDR3 length equals 16 residues.